The 25 T cell receptor beta chains listed next were all sequenced from one sample in a study of blood T cell repertoires in COVID-19. TCRdb's table, derived via immunoSEQ multiplex PCR, lists solely in-frame clones and lacks some. The sample records about 280,000 clones, nearly 90% being singletons. Sequencing was done on a sample of peripheral blood. The origin of the receptors is a man younger than 35 with active or convalescent COVID-19.

The V and J genes are TRBV13 and TRBJ1-2; D gene ambiguous. Germline CDR1 reads PRHDT; CDR2 reads FYEKMQ (reference sequence). Trimming cost V 0 bases and J 4 bases, with 9 bases left between them. The length of the CDR3 is 14 residues. CDR3 DNA: TGTGCCAGCAGCTTAGGACGGAGTTCCTATGGCTACACCTTC. Translating gives CASSLGRSSYGYTF.

In this sample, this clone turned up once. This sequence joins TRBV7-8 and TRBJ1-3; D unresolved. Germline-derived CDR1 and CDR2 are SGHVS and FQNEAQ. CDR3 length: 14 amino acids. The germline V and J ends were trimmed by 5 bases and 4 bases, with 12 bases remaining between them. The CDR3: CASSREEVGNTIYF. CDR3 sequence (DNA): TGTGCCAGCAGCCGAGAAGAGGTGGGAAACACCATATATTTT.

The chain employs TRBV27 and TRBJ1-5, with D perhaps TRBD1 (5 bases). Germline lookup yields CDR1 MNHEY and CDR2 SMNVEV (reference sequence). The CDR3 loop spans 16 amino acids. V was clipped by 5 bases and J by 4 bases, with 18 bases between them. As DNA, the CDR3 is TGTGCCAGCAGTCTCTGGGGTACGGGGACTAATCAGCCCCAGCATTTT. Its translation is CASSLWGTGTNQPQHF.

The sample holds a few counts of this clone. V gene TRBV10-1 combines with J gene TRBJ2-2, with 7 bases fitting TRBD1. The germline V gene encodes CDR1 WNHNN and CDR2 SYGVQD (reference sequence). CDR3 length: 15 amino acids. The V and J ends lost 2 bases and 3 bases, in that order; junction bases with no gene match: 3. The chain's CDR3 is CASSEVGTDTGELFF. The CDR3 region has the DNA TGCGCCAGCAGTGAGGTCGGGACAGACACCGGGGAGCTGTTTTTT.

The V call is TRBV4-1, the J call TRBJ2-3; TRBD2 aligns across 7 bases. The germline CDR1 and CDR2 sequences are MGHRA and YSYEKL. CDR3 length equals 14 residues. With V trimmed by 4 bases and J by 4 bases, 5 bases remained unmatched. CDR3 region: CASSRMGGADTQYF. The CDR3 DNA reads as TGCGCCAGCAGCCGTATGGGGGGGGCAGATACGCAGTATTTT.

The V and J genes are TRBV11-2 and TRBJ2-2; 12 bases are a match to TRBD2. Germline lookup yields CDR1 SGHAT and CDR2 FQNNGV. V was pared by 4 bases and J by 5 bases, with 2 bases of the junction left unmatched. The CDR3 sequence is 15 residues long. The CDR3 nucleotides are TGTGCCAGCAGCTCTGGACTAGCGGGGACCGGGGAGCTGTTTTTT. It yields the protein CASSSGLAGTGELFF.

The rearrangement joins TRBV2 to TRBJ1-3; D not resolved. V was pared by 3 bases and J by 4 bases, with 13 bases between. The CDR3 runs 15 residues. The germline V gene has CDR1 SNHLY and CDR2 FYNNEI. For the CDR3, the DNA is TGTGCCAGCAGTGAGCACAGCCGACCGGGAAACACCATATATTTT. Its protein is CASSEHSRPGNTIYF. The complete variable domain, with remaining parts taken from reference TRBV2 and TRBJ1-3, reads EPEVTQTPSHQVTQMGQEVILRCVPISNHLYFYWYRQILGQKVEFLVSFYNNEISEKSEIFDDQFSVERPDGSNFTLKIRSTKLEDSAMYFCASSEHSRPGNTIYFGEGSWLTVV.

The chain employs TRBV3-1 (or the pseudogene TRBV3-2) and TRBJ2-5; TRBD1 agrees at 7 bases. The ends lost 6 bases at V and 4 bases at J; junction bases unmatched: 5. The CDR3 has 13 amino acids. Germline loops: CDR1 LGHDT, CDR2 YNNKEL (reference sequence). This chain's CDR3 is CASRKGQLETQYF. DNA of the CDR3: TGTGCCAGCAGAAAGGGACAGTTAGAGACCCAGTACTTC.

The J gene is TRBJ1-6, the V gene TRBV7-8; 7 bases fit TRBD1. From germline, CDR1 is SGHVS and CDR2 FQNEAQ. The CDR3 consists of 15 residues. The ends lost 3 bases at V and 9 bases at J; junction bases unmatched: 8. CDR3: CASSFRGGAGSPLHF. The DNA for the CDR3 is TGTGCCAGCAGCTTTAGAGGGGGCGCGGGTTCACCCCTCCACTTT. Supplemented by reference TRBV7-8 and TRBJ1-6, the full variable domain reads GAGVSQSPRYKVAKRGQDVALRCDPISGHVSLFWYQQALGQGPEFLTYFQNEAQLDKSGLPSDRFFAERPEGSVSTLKIQRTQQEDSAVYLCASSFRGGAGSPLHFGNGTRLTVT.

The genes are TRBV2 and TRBJ1-1; 8 nucleotides agree with TRBD1. With 9 bases clipped from V and 2 bases from J, the junction kept 11 bases outside the gene matches. Germline V gene data show CDR1 as SNHLY and CDR2 as FYNNEI. The CDR3 spans 15 residues. CDR3 sequence reads: CARDSGQGQNTEAFF. The DNA for the CDR3 is TGTGCCAGAGATTCCGGACAGGGACAAAACACTGAAGCTTTCTTT.

The chain is built from TRBV19 and TRBJ2-3; 7 nucleotides align to TRBD1. The CDR3 consists of 17 residues. V lost 8 bases, J lost 2 bases, and 16 bases stayed unmatched. CDR1 is LNHDA, CDR2 SQIVND, per germline (reference sequence). In DNA form, the CDR3 reads TGTGCCAGTCGAGTATCGCCAGGGGGTATCTCCACAGATACGCAGTATTTT. This sequence encodes CASRVSPGGISTDTQYF.

CDR3 DNA: TGTGCCAGCAGTGACAGGACTAGCGGGGGGCGTAGCACAGATACGCAGTATTTT. Encoded protein: CASSDRTSGGRSTDTQYF. The chain carries TRBV6-4 and TRBJ2-3; 14 nucleotides line up with TRBD2. The CDR3 is made up of 18 amino acids. J gave up 0 bases and V 2 bases, and 4 bases lay outside the gene matches. Germline CDR1 is MRHNA and CDR2 is SNTAGT.

The chain employs TRBV7-8 and TRBJ1-5, with TRBD1 identical over 8 bases. This CDR3 has 17 residues. Looked up from germline, CDR1 is SGHVS and CDR2 is FQNEAQ. The trim removed 4 bases at V and 0 bases at J, leaving 8 bases unmatched. The CDR3 loop is CASSSLNRGDSNQPQHF. CDR3 nucleotide sequence: TGTGCCAGCAGCTCCCTAAACAGGGGGGATAGCAATCAGCCCCAGCATTTT.

The CDR3 nucleotides are TGTGCCAGTAGAAGTAGCTCCTACGAGCAGTACTTC. Protein sequence: CASRSSSYEQYF. J is TRBJ2-7 and V is TRBV19, with D uncertain. This CDR3 has 12 amino acids. The germline V and J ends were trimmed by 6 bases and 0 bases, with 6 bases remaining between them. Germline CDR1 and CDR2: LNHDA and SQIVND (reference sequence). Using reference TRBV19 and TRBJ2-7 for the parts outside the CDR3, the full variable domain is DGGITQSPKYLFRKEGQNVTLSCEQNLNHDAMYWYRQDPGQGLRLIYYSQIVNDFQKGDIAEGYSVSREKKESFPLTVTSAQKNPTAFYLCASRSSSYEQYFGPGTRLTVT.

The rearrangement uses TRBV25-1 and TRBJ1-2; 10 bases align to TRBD1. V lost 4 bases to trimming and J lost 4 bases; unmatched junction nucleotides: 9. The CDR3 extends over 16 amino acids. Germline V CDR1 and CDR2: MGHDK, SYGVNS. CDR3: CASSVLGTGAGYGYTF. DNA of the CDR3: TGTGCCAGCAGTGTACTCGGGACAGGGGCTGGCTATGGCTACACCTTC.

V usage is TRBV7-6 and J usage is TRBJ2-5; D gene unclear. The germline gives CDR1 SGHVS, CDR2 FNYEAQ. Trimming took off 0 bases at V and 1 base at J, with 9 bases between the two ends. The CDR3 runs 15 residues. The CDR3 region has the DNA TGTGCCAGCAGCTTAGCGTTGCGCACCCAAGAGACCCAGTACTTC. Protein: CASSLALRTQETQYF. The whole variable domain, filled in from reference TRBV7-6 and TRBJ2-5, reads GAGVSQSPRYKVTKRGQDVALRCDPISGHVSLYWYRQALGQGPEFLTYFNYEAQQDKSGLPNDRFSAERPEGSISTLTIQRTEQRDSAMYRCASSLALRTQETQYFGPGTRLLVL.

This clone was picked up one time. The J gene is TRBJ1-2, the V gene TRBV9, with 7 positions matching TRBD1. The CDR3 totals 15 residues. Trimming removed 3 bases from V and 3 bases from J; junction bases left unmatched: 8. Germline lookup yields CDR1 SGDLS and CDR2 YYNGEE. CDR3 sequence: CASSAGGVKYYGYTF. As DNA, the CDR3 is TGTGCCAGCAGCGCAGGGGGAGTAAAGTACTATGGCTACACCTTC.

The rearrangement uses TRBV20-1 and TRBJ2-3; tentative D call: TRBD2 (6 bases). Trimming shortened V by 6 bases and J by 5 bases, and 6 bases separated the two germline ends. The germline V gene encodes CDR1 DFQATT and CDR2 SNEGSKA (reference sequence). CDR3 length equals 10 residues. The CDR3 here is CSAGGDTQYF. Here the CDR3 DNA reads TGCAGTGCGGGGGGAGATACGCAGTATTTT.

V gene TRBV18 combines with J gene TRBJ2-3; D is unresolved. Germline V gene sequence: CDR1 KGHSH, CDR2 LQKENI. The germline V and J ends were trimmed by 3 bases and 0 bases, with 7 bases remaining between them. The CDR3 totals 14 residues. DNA for the CDR3: TGTGCCAGCTCACCCCAGGCCAGCACAGATACGCAGTATTTT. It encodes CASSPQASTDTQYF.

The V and J genes are TRBV10-3 and TRBJ1-4, with D maybe TRBD1 (5 bases). V was shortened by 7 bases and J by 6 bases, with 12 bases between the two germline ends. The CDR3 totals 13 residues. CDR1 and CDR2 from the germline V gene are ENHRY and SYGVKD. The CDR3 loop is CAIKPGMDEKLFF. The DNA for the CDR3 is TGTGCCATCAAACCAGGGATGGATGAAAAACTGTTTTTT.

This chain uses TRBV2 with TRBJ1-2, with a tentative D call TRBD1 (6 bases). Trimming cost V 8 bases and J 7 bases, with 17 bases left between them. This CDR3 region has 13 residues. Germline CDR1 is SNHLY and CDR2 is FYNNEI. The CDR3 DNA reads TGTGCCAGCGAATTTGTTGAAGGGGGTGGCTACACCTTC. Translation gives CASEFVEGGGYTF.

This chain joins TRBV5-5 and TRBJ1-2; the match to TRBD1 covers 8 bases. The CDR3 sequence is 19 residues long. Germline trimming cut 0 bases from V and 1 base from J; bases unmatched to any gene: 14. CDR1 and CDR2 (germline): SGHKS, YYEKEE (reference sequence). The CDR3 region is CASSLAPLSTGAFNYGYTF. For the CDR3, the DNA is TGTGCCAGCAGCTTGGCCCCACTCTCGACAGGGGCCTTTAACTATGGCTACACCTTC.

The J gene is TRBJ2-3, the V gene TRBV5-6, with D possibly matching TRBD2 (7 bases). This CDR3 spans 16 amino acids. The ends were cut back, 3 bases at V and 3 bases at J, with 17 bases in the middle. Germline loops: CDR1 SGHDT, CDR2 YYEEEE. CDR3 protein: CASSYPSGGVTDTQYF. The CDR3 DNA is TGTGCCAGCAGCTACCCCTCGGGGGGCGTAACAGATACGCAGTATTTT.

This chain uses TRBV9 with TRBJ1-2; D not certain. Germline lookup yields CDR1 SGDLS and CDR2 YYNGEE. The germline V and J ends were trimmed by 2 bases and 3 bases, with 11 bases remaining between them. The CDR3 runs 14 residues. CDR3 in amino acids: CASSVDDGYYGYTF. CDR3 nucleotide sequence: TGTGCCAGCAGCGTGGATGACGGGTACTATGGCTACACCTTC.

CDR3 amino acids: CASSFRASGGVQYF. In nucleotides, the CDR3 is TGTGCCAGCAGTTTTCGGGCTAGCGGGGGGGTGCAGTACTTC. The chain joins TRBV27 to TRBJ2-4, with 12 positions matching TRBD2. J was trimmed by 13 bases and V by 3 bases; bases with no gene match: 7. The CDR3 has 14 amino acids. Germline V lookup: CDR1 MNHEY, CDR2 SMNVEV (reference sequence).